The 28 T cell receptor beta chains reported below all come from one sample, sequenced in a study of vaccination and CD4 T cells after COVID-19. The antigens for these receptors are not known. The sample's treatment: roughly 10-day PBMC culture with coronavirus spike peptide pools or control peptides (ViraFEST assay). Cultured CD4+ T-cell DNA underwent Oncomine TCR Beta short-read sequencing. TCRdb analysed the PCR reads with MiXCR anew, one entry per CDR3 protein. The repertoire has around 20,000 distinct CDR3 sequences, about half of them found once; the top ten carry about 13%. Sample: cultured CD4+ T cells from blood. The receptor set was obtained from a human donor with COVID-19.

This chain uses TRBV12-3 or TRBV12-4 with TRBJ2-2, with TRBD1 matching over 9 bases. This CDR3 contains 15 residues. The trim removed 6 bases at V and 4 bases at J, leaving 6 bases unmatched. CDR3 DNA sequence: TGTGCCAGCAGCACGGACAGGGGAGTCACCGGGGAGCTGTTTTTT. Amino acid sequence: CASSTDRGVTGELFF.

This clonotype was found a few times. V is TRBV20-1 and J is TRBJ1-2, with D possibly being TRBD1 (5 bases). This CDR3 contains 12 residues. V was trimmed by 6 bases and J by 3 bases, leaving 11 bases between them. Germline lookup yields CDR1 DFQATT and CDR2 SNEGSKA (reference sequence). Written as DNA, the CDR3 is TGCAGTGCGGGGGGGGGACACTATGGCTACACCTTC. Its protein product is CSAGGGHYGYTF.

This rearrangement joins TRBV6-2 or TRBV6-3 to TRBJ1-1; no clear D gene. Germline lookup yields CDR1 MNHEY and CDR2 SVGEGT. V was shortened by 7 bases and J by 0 bases, with 9 bases between the two germline ends. The CDR3 totals 13 residues. The CDR3 is CASINLLNTEAFF. Here the CDR3 DNA reads TGTGCCAGCATTAACCTCTTGAACACTGAAGCTTTCTTT.

Worth noting for this clonotype: One end of the junction varies from germline; a read error may be responsible. The CDR3 DNA reads TGTGCTAGCAGCTTAGGGGACAATAACAATGAGCAGTTCTTC. This gives the protein CASSLGDNNNEQFF. The chain employs TRBV7-7 and TRBJ2-1; tentative D call: TRBD1 (6 bases). Germline V CDR1 and CDR2: SSHAT, FNYEAQ (reference sequence). The CDR3 is 14 amino acids. The full variable domain, completed using reference TRBV7-7 and TRBJ2-1, is GAGVSQSPRYKVTKRGQDVTLRCDPISSHATLYWYQQALGQGPEFLTYFNYEAQPDKSGLPSDRFSAERPEGSISTLTIQRTEQRDSAMYRCASSLGDNNNEQFFGPGTRLTVL.

For this clonotype: Just one base apart from a much larger clone, this may be a read error. This chain connects TRBV25-1 to TRBJ1-3, with D hard to call. The CDR3 length is 12 residues. Germline CDR1 and CDR2: MGHDK and SYGVNS. The CDR3 loop reads CASSPGGHTRYF. The CDR3 DNA reads TGTGCCAGCAGCCCGGGTGGGCACACCAGATATTTT.

A remark on this clonotype: Germline and junction disagree at one end, which may indicate a read error. The chain uses TRBV5-3 and TRBJ2-3; 7 bases agree with TRBD2. TRBV5-3 is treated as an ORF (open reading frame) with a function not yet certain. This CDR3 contains 14 residues. In nucleotides, the CDR3 is TGCGCCAGCTTCAAAGCGGGGTCTTCTGATACGCAGTATTTT. Its protein is CASFKAGSSDTQYF.

V is TRBV15 and J is TRBJ2-7; no definite D call. The CDR3 loop spans 13 amino acids. V lost 0 bases and J 10 bases, leaving 13 bases between the germline ends. In germline, CDR1 is LNHNV, CDR2 YYDKDF (reference sequence). The CDR3, as DNA: TGTGCCACCAGCAGAGAGGGTCTATCCTCTCAGTACTTC. Translation: CATSREGLSSQYF.

The J gene is TRBJ1-3, the V gene TRBV27; D gene uncertain. This CDR3 contains 14 residues. Germline-derived CDR1 and CDR2 are MNHEY and SMNVEV (reference sequence). V was shortened by 3 bases and J by 2 bases, with 8 bases between the two germline ends. The CDR3 protein is CASSLDGPGNTIYF. Written as DNA, the CDR3 is TGTGCCAGCAGTTTGGACGGACCTGGAAACACCATATATTTT.

V is TRBV6-2 or TRBV6-3 and J is TRBJ1-4; TRBD1 agrees at 7 bases. The germline V gene encodes CDR1 MNHEY and CDR2 SVGEGT. The CDR3 length is 15 residues. V lost 5 bases, J lost 0 bases, and 3 bases stayed unmatched. The DNA for the CDR3 is TGTGCCAGCAGTCGCCAGGGGGCAACTAATGAAAAACTGTTTTTT. This translates into CASSRQGATNEKLFF.

This clonotype was detected once. The CDR3 reads CSARNPRDPMNTEAFF. The CDR3 region has the DNA TGCAGTGCTAGAAATCCCAGGGACCCCATGAACACTGAAGCTTTCTTT. The chain couples TRBV20-1 to TRBJ1-1, with D perhaps matching TRBD1 (5 bases). The CDR3 runs 16 residues. Germline CDR1 is DFQATT and CDR2 is SNEGSKA (reference sequence). V was clipped by 2 bases and J by 0 bases, with 16 bases between them.

In this sample, this clonotype turned up a few times. This chain joins TRBV15 and TRBJ1-3; the D is unclear. V lost 4 bases, J lost 0 bases, and 13 bases lay in between. The length of the CDR3 is 16 residues. Germline V lookup: CDR1 LNHNV, CDR2 YYDKDF (reference sequence). The CDR3 DNA is TGTGCCACCAGCAACCCCGGGAGATCCTCTGGAAACACCATATATTTT. Its translation is CATSNPGRSSGNTIYF.

The chain employs TRBV7-9 and TRBJ1-3, with 9 bases lining up with TRBD1. From germline, CDR1 is SEHNR and CDR2 FQNEAQ (reference sequence). The CDR3 length is 17 residues. The V gene end was trimmed by 5 bases and the J gene end by 0 bases; junction bases not matched to a gene: 8. The CDR3 DNA is TGTGCCAGCAGCACACAGACAGGGGGAAACTCTGGAAACACCATATATTTT. Translation gives CASSTQTGGNSGNTIYF.

Turning to this clonotype: An end of the junction differs from the germline gene, which may be a read error. The rearrangement joins TRBV7-7 to TRBJ2-1; no clear D. In germline, CDR1 is SSHAT, CDR2 FNYEAQ (reference sequence). The CDR3 contains 13 residues. CDR3 amino acids: CASSHGSYNEQFF. In DNA, the CDR3 is TGTGCTAGCAGCCACGGCTCCTACAATGAGCAGTTCTTC.

This clonotype was recorded only once. This chain uses TRBV7-6 with TRBJ2-7, with 10 bases fitting TRBD1. V dropped 3 bases and J dropped 6; count of bases not matched to a gene: 11. Germline V gene sequence: CDR1 SGHVS, CDR2 FNYEAQ. The CDR3 sequence is 16 residues long. This CDR3 is CASSLRGGTGEGEQYF. CDR3 bases: TGTGCCAGCAGCTTGAGAGGGGGGACAGGGGAGGGCGAGCAGTACTTC.

This clonotype was observed a few times. This chain links TRBV6-1 with TRBJ2-7, with a possible D match to TRBD1 (5 bases). The germline V gene encodes CDR1 MNHNS and CDR2 SASEGT. This CDR3 comprises 15 residues. Trimming stripped 6 bases from V and 2 bases from J, with 17 bases between. The CDR3 coding sequence is TGTGCCAGCAGGGTTGAGGCAGGGTTGGCCTACGAGCAGTACTTC. Its translation: CASRVEAGLAYEQYF.

This chain joins TRBV11-3 and TRBJ2-3, with TRBD2 matching 11 bases. V shed 1 base and J 2 bases; nucleotides not matched to a gene: 5. The CDR3 covers 17 residues. CDR1 SGHNT and CDR2 YENEEA come from the germline V gene. CDR3 coding DNA: TGTGCCAGCAGCTTAGGGCTAGCGGGGGGCCCCACAGATACGCAGTATTTT. Amino acids: CASSLGLAGGPTDTQYF.

The chain couples TRBV7-2 to TRBJ2-4; 7 bases align to TRBD2. CDR1 is SGHTA and CDR2 is FQGNSA in the germline V gene. The CDR3 runs 16 residues. V was clipped by 5 bases and J by 0 bases; unmatched bases: 7. Here the CDR3 reads CASSPSSGLAKNIQYF. DNA for the CDR3: TGTGCCAGCAGCCCCTCTAGCGGCCTAGCCAAAAACATTCAGTACTTC. Full variable domain (outside the CDR3, taken from reference TRBV7-2 and TRBJ2-4): GAGVSQSPSNKVTEKGKDVELRCDPISGHTALYWYRQSLGQGLEFLIYFQGNSAPDKSGLPSDRFSAERTGGSVSTLTIQRTQQEDSAVYLCASSPSSGLAKNIQYFGAGTRLSVL.

This rearrangement joins TRBV19 to TRBJ1-2, with D unclear. The germline V gene has CDR1 LNHDA and CDR2 SQIVND (reference sequence). The CDR3 runs 12 residues. V dropped 2 bases and J dropped 7 bases, with 8 bases sitting between them. Here the CDR3 DNA reads TGTGCCAGTAGTATAATTCTCGGTGGCTACACCTTC. It yields the protein CASSIILGGYTF.

The chain joins TRBV20-1 to TRBJ2-6; 8 bases fit TRBD1. This CDR3 is 18 amino acids long. Trimming cost V 2 bases and J 0 bases; bases outside gene matches: 9. The germline V gene encodes CDR1 DFQATT and CDR2 SNEGSKA (reference sequence). CDR3 sequence (DNA): TGCAGTGCTAGATTAGCGCGACAGGGGCTCTCTGGGGCCAACGTCCTGACTTTC. It is translated as CSARLARQGLSGANVLTF.

The chain employs TRBV4-1 and TRBJ2-3; 10 nucleotides match TRBD1. This CDR3 has 15 amino acids. Trimming removed 1 base from V and 7 bases from J; junction bases left unmatched: 5. The germline gives CDR1 MGHRA, CDR2 YSYEKL. CDR3 loop: CASSQVRTGGNTQYF. The CDR3 bases are TGCGCCAGCAGCCAAGTCCGGACAGGGGGGAATACGCAGTATTTT.

The rearrangement joins TRBV7-3 to TRBJ1-2, with 10 bases aligning to TRBD1. Germline CDR1 and CDR2: SGHTA and FQGTGA. Unmatched junction bases numbered 7, after V lost 5 bases and J lost 7 bases. The CDR3 runs 14 residues. CDR3 sequence reads: CASSPGQGLIGYTF. CDR3 sequence (DNA): TGTGCCAGCAGCCCGGGACAGGGGTTAATTGGCTACACCTTC.

The chain employs TRBV2 and TRBJ1-5, with 7 bases that match TRBD1. Unmatched junction bases numbered 9, after V lost 5 bases and J lost 2 bases. This CDR3 has 16 residues. Germline V gene data show CDR1 as SNHLY and CDR2 as FYNNEI. CDR3 region: CASSPQNRGGNQPQHF. The CDR3 DNA reads TGTGCCAGCAGTCCTCAAAACAGGGGCGGCAATCAGCCCCAGCATTTT.

This clonotype was seen a few times. The V call is TRBV20-1, the J call TRBJ1-2, with D hard to call. Between the trimmed V and J ends, which lost 0 bases and 1 base, there was a span of 9 bases. CDR1 and CDR2 from the germline V gene are DFQATT and SNEGSKA (reference sequence). The CDR3 sequence is 14 residues long. CDR3 residues: CSARDPHINYGYTF. CDR3 DNA: TGCAGTGCTAGAGATCCTCACATTAACTATGGCTACACCTTC.

This chain connects TRBV19 to TRBJ1-3; unclear D gene. The germline gives CDR1 LNHDA, CDR2 SQIVND (reference sequence). The CDR3 covers 17 residues. V was pared by 4 bases and J by 0 bases, with 16 bases between. The CDR3 loop is CASSTVPTELSGNTIYF. CDR3 DNA: TGTGCCAGTAGTACAGTACCGACGGAGCTCTCTGGAAACACCATATATTTT.

The gene calls are TRBV7-9 and TRBJ1-2; D is uncertain. V gave up 1 base and J gave up 0 bases, with 9 bases separating them. This CDR3 has 15 residues. Germline V gene sequence: CDR1 SEHNR, CDR2 FQNEAQ (reference sequence). DNA of the CDR3: TGTGCCAGCAGCTTAGGGGCCGGATCTAACTATGGCTACACCTTC. Protein product: CASSLGAGSNYGYTF.

This sequence joins TRBV6-5 and TRBJ2-5; TRBD1 matches at 9 bases. Germline trimming cut 3 bases from V and 2 bases from J; bases unmatched to any gene: 10. CDR3 size: 17 residues. Germline lookup yields CDR1 MNHEY and CDR2 SVGAGI. Here the CDR3 reads CASSYLSKGQGQETQYF. For the CDR3, the DNA is TGTGCCAGCAGTTATTTAAGTAAGGGACAGGGACAAGAGACCCAGTACTTC.

V and J are TRBV11-3 and TRBJ1-3, with TRBD1 matching 7 bases. V lost 7 bases, J lost 0 bases, and 12 bases stayed unmatched. Germline loops: CDR1 SGHNT, CDR2 YENEEA. This CDR3 is built from 17 residues. This chain's CDR3 is CASNFRTGQSSGNTIYF. DNA for the CDR3: TGTGCCAGCAACTTCCGGACAGGCCAAAGCTCTGGAAACACCATATATTTT.

In DNA form, the CDR3 reads TGTGCCAGCAGTGAACATGGGACTAGGGAAAAACTGTTTTTT. Translation gives CASSEHGTREKLFF. This chain links TRBV25-1 with TRBJ1-4; tentative D call: TRBD1 (5 bases). This CDR3 is built from 14 residues. Germline V gene data show CDR1 as MGHDK and CDR2 as SYGVNS. Between the trimmed V and J ends, which lost 2 bases and 8 bases, there was a span of 12 bases.